Listed here is a single T cell receptor (beta chain). Its antigen specificity is not known. Base quality data are lacking; no much larger clone is found one base away. According to the germline V gene, CDR1 reads SGHTA and CDR2 reads FQGNSA. Clipping removes 4 bases from V and 4 bases from J, with 3 as the unmatched junction base count. From its cysteine to its phenylalanine, the CDR3 spans 13 amino acids. The DNA shown is the 39-base CDR3, in frame from base 1. The cohort was made up of about 610 healthy bone marrow donors. At the time of sampling, every cohort member was nominally healthy, though immune exposures that went unrecorded were likely present. The donor tested CMV seronegative, placing the donor among the 352 seronegative members of the cohort. A peripheral blood sample was collected from each donor, and TCR beta sequencing was performed on peripheral blood mononuclear cells. The Qiagen DNeasy Blood Extraction Kit was used to extract genomic DNA from the blood cell samples.

These data originate in a study of cytomegalovirus exposure and HLA in healthy donors (dated by TCRdb to 2017 to 2019). Looking at the study overall: An earlier analysis of some 550 of the donors reported more than 250 Gb of sequence data and more than 90 million unique TCR beta sequences from about 179 million T cells. Approximately 310 gigabases of sequencing data and approximately 92 million unique TCR sequences made up an early release that covered around 640 HLA-typed donors. The genetic ancestry cluster associated with self-reported Caucasian donors included about 84% of the 350 to 500 genotyped donors. The study aimed to test whether cataloging public T cell receptors could reveal signatures of past pathogen exposure. The study used immunosequencing to profile the T cell repertoires of about 670 subjects and linked those repertoires to cytomegalovirus serostatus. A separate validation cohort of about 110 different subjects was used in addition to the roughly 620-subject first cohort. High-throughput TCR immunosequencing, statistical association of individual TCRs with disease status, and machine learning were combined to predict cytomegalovirus infection status. A later analysis re-analyzed previously published TCR beta repertoires from about 600 donors and added high-resolution HLA genotyping to study TCR occurrence patterns. In the later analysis, no new phenotypic data were used to find candidate immune exposures; instead, reliance was placed on TCR beta sequences and their occurrence across donors. In an earlier analysis of around 540 of the donors, high-throughput TCR beta sequencing was used to judge whether each TCR beta V gene segment behaved as functional or pseudogenic. Alongside the repertoire data, information on donor age, sex, ethnicity and CMV serostatus was compiled. In a later genetic analysis, genome-wide SNP genotypes for about three fifths of the roughly 670 donors were used, and that subset was treated as a discovery cohort. All discovery cohort repertoires had been generated using a single sequencing platform. HLA typing included class I and class II loci at four-digit resolution. Typing coverage differed by locus: A, B, C, DRB1 and DQB1 were typed in about 620-630 donors, DQA1 in around 500, DPA1 in 600 to 610, and DPB1 in 450 to 490. A few DR-DQ haplotypes were treated as single units for association and clustering because of strong linkage in the cohort. Among roughly 400 genotyped donors of the cohort, an average of around 220,000 unique TCR beta nucleotide sequences was sequenced per donor, of which about 19% were non-productive. Study-level results and caveats: Immune exposure information for the cohort was limited to CMV serostatus. Because HLA typing was missing for some donors at each locus, association tests included only the typed subset. While some public TCRs were present in many individuals, most TCR sequences turned up only very rarely across donors. Linkage disequilibrium might explain the correlated functional status among segregating V segments, but an unknown experimental factor could not be ruled out. The study listed 150 to 200 TCR beta chains as associated with cytomegalovirus. A later analysis found that most CMV-associated TCR beta chains appeared HLA-restricted, with HLA associations seemingly driven largely by CMV exposure. A later analysis found that TCR association rates varied across HLA loci, with DRB1 alleles showing the most associated TCRs and HLA-C alleles the fewest. A further reported finding was that TCR beta sequences accurately predicted the HLA-A and HLA-B alleles for most subjects in the first cohort. Assigning TCR associations to individual alleles was difficult when HLA alleles, especially DR and DQ, strongly co-occurred. In an earlier analysis of roughly 560 of the donors, most TCR beta V segments were observed in productive rearrangements about 87% or about 30% of the time, broadly matching IMGT annotations. A later analysis associated 17,000 or so TCR beta sequences with specific HLA alleles at a false discovery rate of 0.05. In a later genetic analysis, a missense DCLRE1C variant was associated with V-gene and J-gene trimming of TCR beta chains, and the association was replicated in an independent cohort. Compared with the 666-donor mean, donors in an Asian-associated ancestry cluster had fewer N-insertions in productive TCRs, according to a later genetic analysis. Only TCR beta chains were sequenced in this cohort, and the absence of alpha or paired-chain data limited detectable features. Sequencing depth was assumed to be roughly uniform across donors in the presence/absence analyses, though that assumption may not hold. According to the authors, the approach could potentially be generalized to other disease states and immunological phenotypes. Fewer than 20 rarely observed V segments, including chromosome 9 orphons, were excluded from the earlier analysis of about 600 of the donors because counts were too low. Several of the top co-occurrence clusters appeared to be linked to parvovirus B19, influenza, CMV and Epstein-Barr virus, according to a later analysis. Cytomegalovirus status was reported to be diagnosed by the classifier with high specificity and sensitivity in both the original and validation cohorts. Because the 87-base-pair reads could not distinguish some IMGT-functional V segments, including TRBV6-2 and TRBV6-3, those segments were excluded. A later analysis found that HLA-associated TCR beta chains were more clonally expanded and had lower generation probabilities than equally common non-associated chains. A cluster of highly shared sequence variants was judged likely to represent a technical artifact of the sequencing pipeline. In vitro tests confirmed that a few of the cytomegalovirus-associated TCR beta chains recognize cytomegalovirus antigens.

Receptor libraries were prepared by the immunoSEQ multiplex PCR assay. The multiplex PCR relied on a mix of 60 forward primers for TCR Vbeta segments and 13 reverse primers for TCR Jbeta segments. The CDR3 region of rearranged TCR beta genes was amplified from genomic DNA by a multiplex PCR assay. On the Illumina HiSeq System, the amplified TCR beta libraries were sequenced as 87-base-pair reads. On the study's bioinformatics: Across the roughly 700 repertoires, a later analysis counted tens of millions of unique TCR beta chains, around 11 million of which were shared by at least two donors. Raw reads were error-corrected and collapsed into unique sequences with a nearest-neighbor algorithm that merged closely related sequences to remove PCR and sequencing errors. Alignment of CDR3 sequences to IMGT reference sequences was used to assign V, D and J gene segments. For a sequence to be retained, a match of at least six nucleotides was required to both a V gene segment and a J gene segment. Rearrangements were called productive when the CDR3 lacked stop codons and stayed in frame with V and J; all others were non-productive. Following IMGT convention, CDR3 was defined as the stretch from the second conserved V-encoded cysteine to the conserved J-encoded phenylalanine. In an earlier analysis of around 570 of the donors, sequences lacking an unambiguous match to a single V gene segment were excluded. In an earlier analysis of roughly 500 of the donors, V segments were called functional above 56.7% productive rearrangements and were called segregating when the between-donor standard deviation exceeded 5%. A statistical classification framework was built to diagnose cytomegalovirus status from the catalog of TCR beta chain sequences. In a later analysis, V and J genes were assigned by comparing TCR nucleotide sequences against IMGT/GENE-DB human TR gene sequences. A later analysis assigned CDR3 sequences and most-parsimonious VDJ recombination scenarios with the TCRdist pipeline. A later analysis defined each TCR beta chain by its CDR3 amino acid sequence plus V-gene family, and excluded reads lacking a unique V-gene family. A later analysis removed 600 or so highly shared, low-generation-probability nucleotide sequences to deal with suspected cross-contamination and a sequencing artifact. In a later analysis, a clonal expansion index was calculated for each public chain from normalized within-repertoire ranks of inferred template counts. In a later analysis, generation probabilities were computed using a VDJ recombination model fitted to out-of-frame rearrangements, and the results were checked against IGoR. In a later analysis, hypergeometric tests were used to score TCR-TCR, TCR-HLA and TCR-CMV co-occurrence, with a repertoire-size bias correction applied to TCR pairs. In a later analysis, false discovery rates were estimated by permuting HLA or CMV assignments 20 times. In a later analysis, co-occurring TCRs were grouped with DBSCAN, and TCRdist sequence similarity was added when clustering was performed within HLA-allele-positive subsets. Co-occurrence clustering excluded repertoires with fewer than 30,000 or more than 120,000 public chains, plus five with anomalous nucleotide sharing. TCRdb limited this immuneACCESS table to in-frame rearrangements with V and J called. A share of clones is missing; checked studies link under half to unresolved V genes, and the rest is unexplained. That table is the source of V, J and clone size, and D and trimming were worked out from the DNA. Within this sample are some 200,000 clones, with roughly 73% of them counted one time only. Of the sample, roughly 1.9% is held by the ten largest clones.

Material: PBMCs. The TCR originated in a young woman in good health and CMV-seronegative. The rearrangement joined TRBV7-2 to TRBJ2-7; 8 central nucleotides agree with TRBD1. The nucleotide sequence reads TGTGCCAGCAGCTCGGGACAGGTTTACGAGCAGTACTTC. Its amino acids are CASSSGQVYEQYF.